This T cell receptor beta chain was captured by sequencing in a study of cytotoxic CD8 clonotypes in ibrutinib-treated CLL. Study-wide points: The clonality went up when patients responded to ibrutinib and dropped back toward baseline at progression.

In regard to this clone: Antigen specificity is unknown.

Depth targeted 1 in 200,000 to 1 in 1 million T cells, averaging 10x coverage per clonotype. Libraries were prepared by immunoSEQ multiplex PCR; TCRdb keeps only in-frame clonotypes and omits some of them. There are about 130,000 clones in the sample; about 76% occur only once, and around 4.9% lies in the top ten. Library input was around 1.9 micrograms of DNA from cryopreserved PBMCs. Germline CDR1 reads SGHRS; CDR2 reads YFSETQ. The CDR3 consists of 14 residues. J was trimmed by 4 bases and V by 4 bases; bases with no gene match: 4. The TCR was taken from a human donor with chronic lymphocytic leukemia. This chain links TRBV5-1 with TRBJ2-2; 7 bases align to TRBD1. The sequencing here drew on PBMCs, taken after 24 months of ibrutinib treatment. CDR3 bases: TGCGCCAGCAGCACCACAGGGGCCACCGGGGAGCTGTTTTTT. Translation gives CASSTTGATGELFF. The full variable domain, in which reference TRBV5-1 and TRBJ2-2 provide the parts outside the CDR3, is KAGVTQTPRYLIKTRGQQVTLSCSPISGHRSVSWYQQTPGQGLQFLFEYFSETQRNKGNFPGRFSGRQFSNSRSEMNVSTLELGDSALYLCASSTTGATGELFFGEGSRLTVL.